The following is a T cell receptor (beta chain) sequence with its context. The antigen is not known. This CDR3 comprises 14 residues. J was trimmed by 2 bases and V by 4 bases; bases with no gene match: 2. The germline V gene has CDR1 MNHEY and CDR2 SVGAGI. This entry belongs to a study of cytomegalovirus exposure and HLA in healthy donors. The primer mix had 60 Vbeta and 13 Jbeta primers. The table came from immunoSEQ multiplex PCR; TCRdb's copy has only in-frame clones and leaves some out. The sample table includes 75,000 to 100,000 clones. Findings and caveats of the study: When the data were analyzed later, several of the most significant clusters appeared to be linked to common viral pathogens. DRB1 showed the most TCR associations and HLA-C the fewest in a later analysis, as rates varied by HLA locus. For most TCR beta V segments, an earlier analysis put the productive rate at about 87% or about 30% of the time. Later analysis showed most CMV-associated TCR beta chains appearing HLA-restricted.

The specimen sequenced was PBMCs. The clonotype comes from a woman aged 55-69 years in good health and CMV-seronegative. This chain uses TRBV6-5 with TRBJ2-7, with 10 bases lining up with TRBD1. The CDR3 nucleotides read TGTGCCAGCAGTTCCGGACAGGGGGCCTACGAGCAGTACTTC. It yields the protein CASSSGQGAYEQYF.